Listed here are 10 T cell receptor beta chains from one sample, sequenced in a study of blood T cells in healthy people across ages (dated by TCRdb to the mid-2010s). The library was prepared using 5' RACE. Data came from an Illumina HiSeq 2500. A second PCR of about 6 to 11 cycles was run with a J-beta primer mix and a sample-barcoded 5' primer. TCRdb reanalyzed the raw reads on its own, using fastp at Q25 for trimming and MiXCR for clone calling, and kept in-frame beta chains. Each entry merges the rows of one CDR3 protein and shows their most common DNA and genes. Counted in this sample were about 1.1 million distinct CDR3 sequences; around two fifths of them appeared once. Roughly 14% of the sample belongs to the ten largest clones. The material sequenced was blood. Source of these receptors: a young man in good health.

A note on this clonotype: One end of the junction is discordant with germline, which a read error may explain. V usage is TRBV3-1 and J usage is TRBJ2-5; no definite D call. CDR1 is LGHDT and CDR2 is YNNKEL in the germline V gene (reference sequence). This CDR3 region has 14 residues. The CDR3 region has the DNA TGTGCCAGCAGCCAAGACCACCGACTCCACGAGCAGCACTTC. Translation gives CASSQDHRLHEQHF.

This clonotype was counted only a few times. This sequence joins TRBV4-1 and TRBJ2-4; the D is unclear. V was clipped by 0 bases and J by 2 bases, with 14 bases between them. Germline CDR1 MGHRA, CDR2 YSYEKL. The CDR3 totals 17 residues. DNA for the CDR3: TGCGCCAGCAGCCAAGATCTCTTAGGGATAACCAAAAACATTCAGTACTTC. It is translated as CASSQDLLGITKNIQYF.

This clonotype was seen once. CDR3 sequence (DNA): TGTGCCAGCAGCCCCCGACAGACCTCTAATGAAAAACTGTTTTTT. Translating gives CASSPRQTSNEKLFF. This chain joins TRBV9 and TRBJ1-4; TRBD1 is a possible D gene (5 bases). This CDR3 region has 15 residues. V lost 4 bases and J lost 3, with 13 bases in between. Germline values: CDR1 SGDLS, CDR2 YYNGEE.

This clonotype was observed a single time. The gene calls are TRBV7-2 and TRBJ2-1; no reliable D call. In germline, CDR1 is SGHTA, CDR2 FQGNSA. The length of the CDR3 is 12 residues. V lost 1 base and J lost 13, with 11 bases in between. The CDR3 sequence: CASSLDAETQFF. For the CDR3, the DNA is TGTGCCAGCAGCTTAGATGCGGAGACCCAGTTCTTC.

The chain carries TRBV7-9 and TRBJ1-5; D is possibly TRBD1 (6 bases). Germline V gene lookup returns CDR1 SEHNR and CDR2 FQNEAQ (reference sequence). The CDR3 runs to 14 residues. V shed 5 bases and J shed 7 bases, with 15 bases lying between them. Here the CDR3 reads CASSPSTGLQPQHF. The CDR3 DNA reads TGTGCCAGCAGCCCTTCGACAGGTTTACAGCCCCAGCATTTT.

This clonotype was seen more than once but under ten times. The CDR3 is CASSDDPGGKGEKLFF. CDR3 nucleotide sequence: TGTGCCAGCAGTGATGATCCAGGGGGAAAGGGTGAAAAACTGTTTTTT. The V and J genes are TRBV25-1 and TRBJ1-4; 7 bases map to TRBD1. This CDR3 region has 16 residues. V trimming: 3 bases; J trimming: 7 bases; junction bases outside the gene matches: 11. Germline CDR1 and CDR2: MGHDK and SYGVNS.

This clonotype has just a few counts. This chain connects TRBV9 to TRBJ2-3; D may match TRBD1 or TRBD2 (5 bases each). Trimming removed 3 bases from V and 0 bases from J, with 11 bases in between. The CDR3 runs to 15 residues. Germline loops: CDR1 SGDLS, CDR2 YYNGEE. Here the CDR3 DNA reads TGTGCCAGCAGCGGAAGGGGACCAAGCACAGATACGCAGTATTTT. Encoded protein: CASSGRGPSTDTQYF.

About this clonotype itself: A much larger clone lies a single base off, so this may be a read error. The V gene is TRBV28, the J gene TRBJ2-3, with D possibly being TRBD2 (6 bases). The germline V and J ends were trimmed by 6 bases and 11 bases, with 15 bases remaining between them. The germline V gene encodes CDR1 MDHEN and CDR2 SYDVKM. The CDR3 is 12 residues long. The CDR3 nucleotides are TGTGCCAGCAGCCGGGGACTTGAGATGCAGTATTTT. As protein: CASSRGLEMQYF.

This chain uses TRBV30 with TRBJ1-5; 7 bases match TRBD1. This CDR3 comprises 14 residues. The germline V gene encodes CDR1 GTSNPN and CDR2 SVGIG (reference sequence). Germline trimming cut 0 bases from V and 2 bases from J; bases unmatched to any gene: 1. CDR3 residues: CAWSVGQGNQPQHF. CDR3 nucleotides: TGTGCCTGGAGTGTAGGACAGGGCAATCAGCCCCAGCATTTT.

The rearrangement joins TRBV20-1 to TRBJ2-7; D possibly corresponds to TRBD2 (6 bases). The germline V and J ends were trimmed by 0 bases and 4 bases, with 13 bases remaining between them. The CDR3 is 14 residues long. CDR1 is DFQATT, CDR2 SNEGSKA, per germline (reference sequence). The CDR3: CSARDSGDLYEQYF. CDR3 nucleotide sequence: TGCAGTGCTAGAGATTCGGGGGATTTATACGAGCAGTACTTC.